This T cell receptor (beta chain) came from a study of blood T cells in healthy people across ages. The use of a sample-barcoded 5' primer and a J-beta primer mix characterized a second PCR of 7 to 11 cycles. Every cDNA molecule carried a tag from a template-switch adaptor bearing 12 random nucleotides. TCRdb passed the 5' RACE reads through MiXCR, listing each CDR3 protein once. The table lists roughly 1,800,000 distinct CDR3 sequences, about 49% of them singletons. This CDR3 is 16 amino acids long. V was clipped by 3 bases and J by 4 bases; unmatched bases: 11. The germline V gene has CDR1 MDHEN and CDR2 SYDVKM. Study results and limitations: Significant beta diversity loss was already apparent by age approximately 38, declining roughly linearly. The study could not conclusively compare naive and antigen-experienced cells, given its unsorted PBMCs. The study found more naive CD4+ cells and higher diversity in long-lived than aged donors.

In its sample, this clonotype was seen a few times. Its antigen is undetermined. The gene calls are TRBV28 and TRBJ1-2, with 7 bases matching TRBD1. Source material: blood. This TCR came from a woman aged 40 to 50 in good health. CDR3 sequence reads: CASSFGGRGLVYGYTF. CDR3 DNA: TGTGCCAGCAGTTTTGGAGGCAGGGGGTTGGTCTATGGCTACACCTTC.